Reported below is one T cell receptor (beta chain). How the authors handled the data: Nucleated cell counts were estimated from reference gene primer amplification. Profiled with immunoSEQ multiplex PCR; TCRdb holds only in-frame clones, not every one. Clone size and V and J calls were adopted from that table, with D and trimming inferred from the DNA. Counted here are around 30,000 clones, roughly three quarters occurring once; the ten biggest clones make up more than 15%. This sample was included in a study of blood T cell repertoires in COVID-19. Study in general: The United States, Italy and Spain supplied acute and convalescent COVID-19 samples. Sample material is recorded as cDNA or gDNA derived from T cells, B-cell-depleted T cells, or PBMCs.

V was cut by 6 bases and J by 4 bases, with 15 bases left in between. CDR1 is SGHDT and CDR2 is YYEEEE in the germline V gene. The CDR3 runs 14 residues. The sample taken for sequencing was peripheral blood. The sequence was collected from a human donor in a cohort sampled during active COVID-19. The genes are TRBV5-6 and TRBJ2-3, with D possibly matching TRBD1 (6 bases). The CDR3 nucleotides read TGTGCCAGCATGGATACAGGGAGAGCAGATACGCAGTATTTT. The encoded protein is CASMDTGRADTQYF.